One sample yielded the 30 T cell receptor beta chains listed below, sequenced in a study of cytomegalovirus exposure and HLA in healthy donors (dated by TCRdb to 2016 to 2017). Libraries were built with the immunoSEQ multiplex PCR assay. For the multiplex PCR, a mixture combining 60 forward primers for TCR Vbeta segments and 13 reverse primers for TCR Jbeta segments was used. This is the immuneACCESS table as TCRdb keeps it, with only in-frame sequences that have V and J called. A part of the clones is gone; compared with another copy, unresolved V genes explain less than half, and the rest is unexplained. Here the sample has under 200,000 clones; 60% to 80% occur a single time. 4.9% of the sample is in the top ten clones. The sample comprised PBMCs. The receptors stem from a male donor in good health and CMV-seronegative.

This CDR3 reads CASSSRLVVHLSPGEQYF. Written as DNA, the CDR3 is TGTGCCAGCAGTTCTAGACTAGTCGTCCACTTATCACCTGGGGAGCAGTACTTC. V gene TRBV28 combines with J gene TRBJ2-7; D may be TRBD2 (6 bases). Trimming took 4 bases from V and 7 from J, leaving 29 bases between them. The length of the CDR3 is 18 residues. CDR1 is MDHEN, CDR2 SYDVKM, per germline.

V and J are TRBV5-8 and TRBJ2-7; 13 bases map to TRBD2. The V gene's germline CDR1 is SGHTS and CDR2 YDEGEE. This CDR3 region has 16 residues. The V and J ends lost 0 bases and 9 bases, in that order; junction bases with no gene match: 9. CDR3: CASSLEGLGLAGLQYF. The CDR3 DNA reads as TGTGCCAGCAGCTTGGAAGGTTTGGGACTAGCGGGACTGCAGTACTTC.

The gene calls are TRBV15 and TRBJ1-2, with 7 bases identical to TRBD1. The germline V gene encodes CDR1 LNHNV and CDR2 YYDKDF (reference sequence). CDR3 length equals 16 residues. The V segment lost 0 bases and the J segment 0 bases; nucleotides outside the gene matches: 4. The CDR3 coding sequence is TGTGCCACCAGCAGAGATCGACAGGGTACTAACTATGGCTACACCTTC. Translation gives CATSRDRQGTNYGYTF.

The rearrangement uses TRBV18 and TRBJ1-2, with a weak D call TRBD1 (5 bases). Germline V lookup: CDR1 KGHSH, CDR2 LQKENI. This CDR3 spans 15 amino acids. Trimming left V 0 bases short and J 8 bases short, with 16 bases between. The CDR3 nucleotides read TGTGCCAGCTCACCACCGCTGTCTGTCCAGGGCGGCTACACCTTC. Translation gives CASSPPLSVQGGYTF.

This chain joins TRBV7-3 and TRBJ1-1; weak D call: TRBD1 (6 bases). Germline CDR1 and CDR2: SGHTA and FQGTGA. This CDR3 spans 14 amino acids. The germline V and J ends were trimmed by 2 bases and 1 base, with 8 bases remaining between them. The CDR3 sequence: CASSLDRRNTEAFF. The DNA for the CDR3 is TGTGCCAGCAGCTTAGACAGGAGGAACACTGAAGCTTTCTTT.

This clone was seen a few times. Other DNA sequences in the same sample also yield this CDR3. The rearrangement links TRBV5-1 to TRBJ2-5; tentatively, D is TRBD2 (6 bases). The length of the CDR3 is 14 residues. CDR1 and CDR2 from the germline V gene are SGHRS and YFSETQ. V was shortened by 1 base and J by 2 bases, with 9 bases between the two germline ends. The CDR3 nucleotides read TGCGCCAGCAGCTTGACAAGCGGGCAAGAGACCCAGTACTTC. Protein: CASSLTSGQETQYF.

The chain is built from TRBV4-3 and TRBJ1-2; D is perhaps TRBD1 (6 bases). The germline CDR1 and CDR2 sequences are LGHNA and YSLEER. The CDR3 loop spans 15 amino acids. V was clipped by 1 base and J by 2 bases, with 11 bases between them. This CDR3 is CASSQGLQGNYGYTF. CDR3 coding DNA: TGCGCCAGCAGCCAAGGGTTACAGGGAAACTATGGCTACACCTTC.

The chain is built from TRBV10-3 and TRBJ1-5; the D gene is possibly TRBD1 (6 bases). In germline, CDR1 is ENHRY, CDR2 SYGVKD. This CDR3 has 16 residues. Trimming removed 2 bases from V and 2 bases from J, with 13 bases in between. CDR3 bases: TGTGCCATCAGTGAGAGGTGGCAGGGGCGCAATCAGCCCCAGCATTTT. Protein: CAISERWQGRNQPQHF.

This sequence joins TRBV2 and TRBJ2-3; 10 bases align to TRBD1. CDR3 length equals 14 residues. Trimming cost V 6 bases and J 6 bases; bases outside gene matches: 6. Looked up from germline, CDR1 is SNHLY and CDR2 is FYNNEI. The DNA for the CDR3 is TGTGCCAGCAGCCGGGACAGGGGAGCGGATACGCAGTATTTT. Its translation: CASSRDRGADTQYF.

The chain recombines TRBV11-2 with TRBJ2-7, with 13 bases that match TRBD2. Germline trimming cut 5 bases from V and 4 bases from J; bases unmatched to any gene: 2. CDR3 length: 14 amino acids. Per germline, CDR1 SGHAT and CDR2 FQNNGV. The CDR3 DNA reads as TGTGCCAGCAGCCCACTAGCGGGAGGGTACGAGCAGTACTTC. It is translated as CASSPLAGGYEQYF. Complete variable domain (other parts from reference TRBV11-2 and TRBJ2-7): EAGVAQSPRYKIIEKRQSVAFWCNPISGHATLYWYQQILGQGPKLLIQFQNNGVVDDSQLPKDRFSAERLKGVDSTLKIQPAKLEDSAVYLCASSPLAGGYEQYFGPGTRLTVT.

Of note for this clone: Distinct nucleotide sequences in the sample also encode this CDR3. The chain employs TRBV9 and TRBJ2-1, with 7 positions matching TRBD2. The CDR3 covers 15 residues. The V gene end was trimmed by 2 bases and the J gene end by 6 bases; junction bases not matched to a gene: 8. Germline loops: CDR1 SGDLS, CDR2 YYNGEE. The CDR3 spells CASSVSGRDGNEQFF. CDR3 nucleotide sequence: TGTGCCAGCAGCGTCTCGGGGAGGGATGGCAATGAGCAGTTCTTC.

The chain couples TRBV19 to TRBJ2-7, with 7 bases fitting TRBD1. Germline-derived CDR1 and CDR2 are LNHDA and SQIVND (reference sequence). The CDR3 is 15 residues long. The J segment lost 2 bases and the V segment lost 6 bases, leaving 10 bases of the junction unmatched. The CDR3 reads CASSLDRDGPYEQYF. CDR3 in DNA: TGTGCCAGTAGCCTCGACAGGGATGGTCCCTACGAGCAGTACTTC.

This clone was seen only once. This rearrangement joins TRBV5-1 to TRBJ2-5; the D is unclear. This CDR3 is 14 amino acids long. Between the trimmed V and J ends, which lost 1 base and 2 bases, there was a span of 9 bases. Germline V lookup: CDR1 SGHRS, CDR2 YFSETQ. CDR3 bases: TGCGCCAGCAGCTTGACCAGGTCACAAGAGACCCAGTACTTC. This gives the protein CASSLTRSQETQYF.

This chain joins TRBV11-2 and TRBJ2-5; D possibly corresponds to TRBD1 (5 bases). V shed 5 bases and J shed 7 bases, with 17 bases lying between them. CDR1 is SGHAT and CDR2 is FQNNGV in the germline V gene. The CDR3 is 14 residues long. The CDR3: CASSPQTGAGTQYF. CDR3 nucleotides: TGTGCCAGCAGCCCACAGACTGGGGCAGGGACCCAGTACTTC.

This rearrangement joins TRBV5-1 to TRBJ2-7, with a possible D match to TRBD2 (5 bases). Trimming pared 1 base from V and 0 bases from J, leaving 17 bases between. Germline assignment: CDR1 SGHRS and CDR2 YFSETQ. This CDR3 contains 17 residues. The CDR3 DNA is TGCGCCAGCAGCTTGTCTAGCCGTACTTCCAGCTCCTACGAGCAGTACTTC. This codes for CASSLSSRTSSSYEQYF.

V gene TRBV5-1 combines with J gene TRBJ2-7; no clear D gene. V lost 4 bases and J 6 bases, leaving 8 bases between the germline ends. There are 11 residues in the CDR3. The germline CDR1 and CDR2 sequences are SGHRS and YFSETQ. The CDR3 nucleotides read TGCGCCAGCAGCCGAACGGGCGAGCAGTACTTC. Translating it yields CASSRTGEQYF.

This sequence joins TRBV7-9 and TRBJ1-1; TRBD1 might be the D (5 bases). Germline CDR1 reads SEHNR; CDR2 reads FQNEAQ (reference sequence). The CDR3 consists of 14 residues. The V and J ends lost 5 bases and 0 bases respectively, with 10 bases between them. The DNA for the CDR3 is TGTGCCAGCAGCCCGGACACTTTGAACACTGAAGCTTTCTTT. Residues: CASSPDTLNTEAFF.

The rearrangement joins TRBV9 to TRBJ2-5, with D possibly being TRBD2 (7 bases). Trimming shortened V by 0 bases and J by 4 bases, and 16 bases separated the two germline ends. This CDR3 is built from 16 residues. Germline V CDR1 and CDR2: SGDLS, YYNGEE. The CDR3 loop is CASSVAGGGGGETQYF. CDR3 bases: TGTGCCAGCAGCGTAGCTGGCGGGGGCGGCGGAGAGACCCAGTACTTC.

The V and J genes are TRBV7-2 and TRBJ2-7; 9 bases fit TRBD2. With 4 bases clipped from V and 3 bases from J, the junction kept 7 bases outside the gene matches. CDR1 and CDR2 (germline): SGHTA, FQGNSA. This CDR3 has 15 amino acids. CDR3: CASSWGLAGNYEQYF. The CDR3 DNA reads as TGTGCCAGCAGCTGGGGTCTAGCGGGAAACTACGAGCAGTACTTC.

This rearrangement joins TRBV4-2 to TRBJ2-5; 7 bases align to TRBD1. J was trimmed by 2 bases and V by 3 bases; bases with no gene match: 3. Germline V gives CDR1 LGHNA, CDR2 YNFKEQ. The CDR3 is 14 amino acids. The CDR3 loop is CASSQSGQQETQYF. CDR3 nucleotide sequence: TGTGCCAGCAGCCAGTCGGGACAGCAAGAGACCCAGTACTTC.

The V call is TRBV6-5, the J call TRBJ2-3, with 8 bases identical to TRBD1. The ends lost 6 bases at V and 1 base at J; junction bases unmatched: 6. The CDR3 has 15 amino acids. Per the germline V gene, CDR1 is MNHEY and CDR2 is SVGAGI. The CDR3, as DNA: TGTGCCAGCAGGAGACAGGGGCTGGGCACAGATACGCAGTATTTT. Protein product: CASRRQGLGTDTQYF.

The chain employs TRBV9 and TRBJ2-2; D may be TRBD1 (6 bases). Germline V gene lookup returns CDR1 SGDLS and CDR2 YYNGEE. This CDR3 is 14 amino acids long. The germline V and J ends were trimmed by 6 bases and 0 bases, with 9 bases remaining between them. The CDR3 DNA is TGTGCCAGCACCTGGGACACGAACACCGGGGAGCTGTTTTTT. It codes for CASTWDTNTGELFF. Using reference TRBV9 and TRBJ2-2 for the parts outside the CDR3, the full variable domain is DSGVTQTPKHLITATGQRVTLRCSPRSGDLSVYWYQQSLDQGLQFLIQYYNGEERAKGNILERFSAQQFPDLHSELNLSSLELGDSALYFCASTWDTNTGELFFGEGSRLTVL.

The rearrangement joins TRBV19 to TRBJ1-6; 10 positions match TRBD1. CDR3 length: 14 residues. Germline lookup yields CDR1 LNHDA and CDR2 SQIVND (reference sequence). V was clipped by 6 bases and J by 8 bases; unmatched bases: 4. The CDR3: CASRPGTGDSPLHF. In DNA form, the CDR3 reads TGTGCCAGTAGGCCCGGGACAGGGGATTCACCCCTCCACTTT.

The rearrangement uses TRBV19 and TRBJ1-6; no firm D call. Germline assignment: CDR1 LNHDA and CDR2 SQIVND (reference sequence). V was pared by 3 bases and J by 10 bases, with 13 bases between. This CDR3 spans 14 amino acids. The CDR3 coding sequence is TGTGCCAGTAGTATCACCGGGGTAAAATCACCCCTCCACTTT. This encodes CASSITGVKSPLHF.

V usage is TRBV9 and J usage is TRBJ1-6; TRBD1 agrees at 7 bases. CDR1 is SGDLS and CDR2 is YYNGEE in the germline V gene. V lost 4 bases, J lost 7 bases, and 8 bases stayed unmatched. The CDR3 is 15 amino acids. The CDR3, as DNA: TGTGCCAGCAGCCCTCCTGGGACAGAAAATTCACCCCTCCACTTT. Its protein is CASSPPGTENSPLHF. Combining the CDR3 with reference TRBV9 and TRBJ1-6 gives the whole variable domain DSGVTQTPKHLITATGQRVTLRCSPRSGDLSVYWYQQSLDQGLQFLIQYYNGEERAKGNILERFSAQQFPDLHSELNLSSLELGDSALYFCASSPPGTENSPLHFGNGTRLTVT.

Details on this clone: Germline and junction disagree at one end, which may indicate a read error. The rearrangement links TRBV6-6 to TRBJ1-1, with D possibly being TRBD1 (5 bases). Germline values: CDR1 MNHNY, CDR2 SVGAGI (reference sequence). This CDR3 has 12 residues. The CDR3 DNA is TGTGCCAGCAATAAGGGGAACACTGAAGCCTTCTTT. Translated, it gives CASNKGNTEAFF.

The chain recombines TRBV14 with TRBJ2-7; tentative D call: TRBD2 (5 bases). The V gene's germline CDR1 is SGHDN and CDR2 FVKESK. Trimming removed 1 base from V and 2 bases from J, with 12 bases in between. CDR3 size: 15 residues. The CDR3 region is CASSQGQSGTYEQYF. CDR3 coding DNA: TGTGCCAGCAGCCAAGGTCAGAGCGGAACCTACGAGCAGTACTTC. The full variable domain, rest sourced from reference TRBV14 and TRBJ2-7, is EAGVTQFPSHSVIEKGQTVTLRCDPISGHDNLYWYRRVMGKEIKFLLHFVKESKQDESGMPNNRFLAERTGGTYSTLKVQPAELEDSGVYFCASSQGQSGTYEQYFGPGTRLTVT.

Turning to this clone: Germline and junction disagree at one end, which may indicate a read error. The gene calls are TRBV7-8 and TRBJ2-1, with 9 nucleotides matching TRBD1. The V gene's germline CDR1 is SGHVS and CDR2 FQNEAQ. The CDR3 totals 16 residues. CDR3 nucleotide sequence: TGTGCCAGCAGCCCCCGACAGGGGGTCGCCTATAATGAGCAGTTCTTC. This encodes CASSPRQGVAYNEQFF.

The chain uses TRBV5-6 and TRBJ2-2, with a weak D call TRBD2 (6 bases). The CDR3 has 14 amino acids. From germline, CDR1 is SGHDT and CDR2 YYEEEE. V dropped 5 bases and J dropped 4 bases, with 12 bases sitting between them. The CDR3 loop is CASRIAGRTGELFF. CDR3 DNA sequence: TGTGCCAGCAGAATCGCGGGACGCACCGGGGAGCTGTTTTTT.

This rearrangement joins TRBV30 to TRBJ2-1; D is uncertain. Germline V lookup: CDR1 GTSNPN, CDR2 SVGIG (reference sequence). The CDR3 extends over 13 amino acids. V lost 2 bases and J 1 base, leaving 6 bases between the germline ends. The CDR3 protein is CAWSPYSYNEQFF. CDR3 DNA: TGTGCCTGGAGTCCCTATTCCTACAATGAGCAGTTCTTC.